This TCR beta chain stems from a study of breast tumors, draining lymph nodes, adjacent tissues. General observations from the study: Luminal-like breast cancer showed significantly higher tumor–nontumor repertoire similarity than basal-like. Tumor T cell lymph node origin was a supported hypothesis, not proven. Compared with lymph nodes, tumors were less diverse; compared with nontumor tissue, more.

Axillary draining lymph nodes of breast cancer patients supplied the node samples. At least ten counts were recorded for this clonotype. Its specificity is unknown. The V and J ends lost 1 base and 2 bases respectively, with 11 bases between them. The CDR3 totals 15 residues. CDR1 is LNHNV, CDR2 YYDKDF, per germline (reference sequence). Each CDR3 protein gets one entry after TCRdb re-called the multiplex PCR reads with MiXCR. The data hold approximately 170,000 distinct CDR3 sequences, with about 30% observed a single time. The chain employs TRBV15 and TRBJ1-2; a possible D gene is TRBD1 (6 bases). The receptor was derived from a female donor with breast cancer. Some clones in this sample may be carry-over from other donors' samples. Sequencing was done on a sample of axillary lymph node tissue. The CDR3 DNA sequence: TGTGCCACCAGCAGAGGACAGGCCCGAAACTATGGCTACACCTTC. It is translated as CATSRGQARNYGYTF.